The following is a TCR beta chain sequence with its context. Its antigen is as yet unknown. Looked up from germline, CDR1 is MNHEY and CDR2 is SMNVEV (reference sequence). CDR3 length equals 17 residues. The ends lost 6 bases at V and 8 bases at J; junction bases unmatched: 14. The entry originates in a study of OX40 agonist ivuxolimab in advanced cancers. Profiling relied on immunoSEQ multiplex PCR, and the TCRdb table lists in-frame clones only, not all of them. The table shows about 74,000 clones, with around 89% occurring only once. Points from the study as a whole: Clonal expansion among partial responders at 0.1-3.0 mg/kg ranked near the lowest. Low normalized T-cell clonal expansion was also seen in some nonresponders. At doses 0.1 to 3.0 mg/kg, CD4+ and CD8+ clones expanded.

This specimen was CD4+ or CD8+ T cells sorted from blood, taken in a trial of the OX40 agonist ivuxolimab. The sequence was collected from an adult with an advanced solid tumor such as melanoma, head and neck, liver or kidney cancer. The chain employs TRBV27 and TRBJ1-6; 9 nucleotides align to TRBD1. The CDR3 reads CASSSPLGQGRHSPLHF. The DNA of the CDR3 is TGTGCCAGCAGCTCCCCCCTTGGACAGGGGCGACATTCACCCCTCCACTTT.